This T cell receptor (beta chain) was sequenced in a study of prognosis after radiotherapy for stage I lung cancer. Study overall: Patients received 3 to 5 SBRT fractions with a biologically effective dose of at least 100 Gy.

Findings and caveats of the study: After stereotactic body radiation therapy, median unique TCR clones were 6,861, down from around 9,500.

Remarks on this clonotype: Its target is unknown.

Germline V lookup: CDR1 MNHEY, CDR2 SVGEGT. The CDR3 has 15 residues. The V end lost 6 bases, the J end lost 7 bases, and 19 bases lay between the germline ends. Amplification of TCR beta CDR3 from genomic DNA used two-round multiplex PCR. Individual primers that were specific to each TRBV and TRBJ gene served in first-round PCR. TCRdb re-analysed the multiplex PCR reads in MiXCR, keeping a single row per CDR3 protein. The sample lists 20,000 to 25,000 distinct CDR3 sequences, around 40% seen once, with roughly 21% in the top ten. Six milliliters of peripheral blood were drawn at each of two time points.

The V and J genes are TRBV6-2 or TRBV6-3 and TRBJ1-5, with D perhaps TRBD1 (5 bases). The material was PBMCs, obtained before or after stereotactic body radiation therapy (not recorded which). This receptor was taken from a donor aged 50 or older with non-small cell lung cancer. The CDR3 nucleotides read TGTGCCAGCAGAGATGGGACGGGGCAAGGCCAGCCCCAGCATTTT. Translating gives CASRDGTGQGQPQHF.